This entry features one T cell receptor beta chain sequence. What it binds is not known. This CDR3 contains 15 residues. Per germline, CDR1 SGHVS and CDR2 FQNEAQ. V shed 4 bases, J shed 7 bases, and the junction held 9 bases outside the gene matches. Sequencing used immunoSEQ multiplex PCR; TCRdb keeps in-frame clones, though not all of them. The top ten clones hold roughly 0.98% of a sample with 30,000 to 40,000 clones, approximately 89% of them seen once. The data are from a study of STAT5B mutations in CD4+ large granular lymphocyte leukemia. Looking at the study overall: Among healthy donors, a particular HLA allele went with more CDR3 'QG' motifs.

Findings and limits, study-wide: Without putative leukemic clones, patient CD4-sorted repertoires remained more clonal than healthy CD4+ repertoires. About a quarter of private leukemic clonotypes occurred rarely in other patients' non-leukemic repertoires. Top patient clones used TRBV06 genes more often: 8/27 versus 2/35 in controls.

The source material was CD4+ T cells from blood buffy coats. The sequence was obtained from a human donor in good health. The chain has TRBV7-8 and TRBJ2-1; 8 positions agree with TRBD1. CDR3 sequence reads: CASSSQGAITNEQFF. The CDR3 bases are TGTGCCAGCAGCTCTCAGGGGGCAATTACGAATGAGCAGTTCTTC.